These 3 T cell receptor beta chains originate from one sample sequenced in a study of beta chain features in type 1 diabetes (dated by TCRdb to the late 2010s). General conclusions and limits of the study: Type 1 diabetes patients showed a moderate but significant shortening of TCRB CDR3 length in all four CD4+ subsets.

Libraries came from the immunoSEQ multiplex PCR assay. The entire amount of isolated RNA was reverse transcribed using the High Capacity cDNA Reverse Transcription Kit, so the sequenced TCRB transcripts were expressed ones. TCRdb retrieved this table from immuneACCESS and kept in-frame rearrangements only. Not all clones are present; in checked studies, unresolved V genes account for under half, and no reason is known for the remainder. This sample is represented by a few hundred thousand clones; roughly 17% of them were singletons. The ten largest account for about 0.078% of the sample. Antigen specificity for these receptors is unknown. Sequencing used naive CD4+ T cells from blood. According to the study, the label for this sample's cell subset or site signals: true naive CD4+ T cells. The receptors derive from a man under 40 with type 1 diabetes.

This clone occurred a few times. The V call is TRBV2, the J call TRBJ2-7; TRBD1 matches 7 bases. The CDR3 length is 13 residues. V was pared by 3 bases and J by 5 bases, with 4 bases of the junction left unmatched. CDR1 is SNHLY and CDR2 is FYNNEI in the germline V gene. CDR3: CASSETGFHEQYF. The CDR3 DNA reads as TGTGCCAGCAGTGAGACAGGGTTTCACGAGCAGTACTTC. Together with reference TRBV2 and TRBJ2-7, the CDR3 gives the full variable domain: EPEVTQTPSHQVTQMGQEVILRCVPISNHLYFYWYRQILGQKVEFLVSFYNNEISEKSEIFDDQFSVERPDGSNFTLKIRSTKLEDSAMYFCASSETGFHEQYFGPGTRLTVT.

This clone was recorded a few times. The chain employs TRBV29-1 and TRBJ2-5; D remains ambiguous. The V and J ends lost 6 bases and 5 bases respectively, with 19 bases between them. The CDR3 is 14 amino acids. CDR1 and CDR2 (germline): SQVTM, ANQGSEA. Here the CDR3 DNA reads TGCAGCGTCCACCCCCCCGGGCGGCGGGAGACCCAGTACTTC. Translating it yields CSVHPPGRRETQYF.

The table lists this clone with a few counts. The rearrangement uses TRBV28 and TRBJ1-2; TRBD1 agrees at 7 bases. The germline gives CDR1 MDHEN, CDR2 SYDVKM. The CDR3 runs to 13 residues. V lost 6 bases and J lost 8; bases outside the gene matches: 9. The CDR3 reads CASSPTGIRGYTF. The CDR3 DNA sequence: TGTGCCAGCAGCCCGACAGGGATTCGGGGCTACACCTTC.